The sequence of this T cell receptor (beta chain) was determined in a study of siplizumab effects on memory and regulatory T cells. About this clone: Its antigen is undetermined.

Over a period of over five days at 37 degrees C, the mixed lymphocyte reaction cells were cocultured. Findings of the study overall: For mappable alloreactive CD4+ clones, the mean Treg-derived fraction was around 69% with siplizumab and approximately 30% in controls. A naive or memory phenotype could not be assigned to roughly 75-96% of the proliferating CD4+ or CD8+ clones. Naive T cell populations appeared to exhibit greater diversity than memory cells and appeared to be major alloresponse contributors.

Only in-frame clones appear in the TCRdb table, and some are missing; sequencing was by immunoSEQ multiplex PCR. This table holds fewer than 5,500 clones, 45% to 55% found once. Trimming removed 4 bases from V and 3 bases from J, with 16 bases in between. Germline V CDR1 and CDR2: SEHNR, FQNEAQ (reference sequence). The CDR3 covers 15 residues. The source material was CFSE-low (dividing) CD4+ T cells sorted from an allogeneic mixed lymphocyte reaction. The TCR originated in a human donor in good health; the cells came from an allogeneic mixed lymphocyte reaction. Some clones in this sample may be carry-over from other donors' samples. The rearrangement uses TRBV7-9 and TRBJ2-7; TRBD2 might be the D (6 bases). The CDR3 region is CASSSSRETHYEQYF. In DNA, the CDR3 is TGTGCCAGCAGCTCTTCCCGGGAGACCCACTACGAGCAGTACTTC.